The 25 T cell receptor beta chains reported below all come from one sample, sequenced in a study of T cells in women clearing cervical HPV infection. The repertoire was sequenced with immunoSEQ multiplex PCR; TCRdb's copy has only in-frame clones and lacks some. The sample holds approximately 40,000 clones. The sequencing sample was made of blood buffy coat. The receptors come from a woman between 18 and 70 years old with a cervical HPV16 infection that either progressed to CIN3+ or cleared (not recorded which).

As for this clone: The CDR3 extends 3 residues past the end of the read, so its final part is completed from the germline J gene. The J gene is TRBJ2-3, the V gene TRBV7-9, with D maybe TRBD2 (6 bases). The CDR3 spans 15 residues. Germline assignment: CDR1 SEHNR and CDR2 FQNEAQ (reference sequence). With 3 bases removed from V and 4 bases from J, the gap between germline ends came to 14 bases. Incomplete CDR3 DNA: TGTGCCAGCAGCTTGGAGACTAGTTTCGCAGATACG. Amino acids: CASSLETSFADT. The full CDR3 is CASSLETSFADTQYF.

Note on this clone: The read falls 3 residues short of the CDR3 end, and the missing part is taken from the germline J gene. The chain carries TRBV11-1 and TRBJ2-1, with D possibly matching TRBD1 (7 bases). Germline CDR1 and CDR2: SGHAT and FQDESV (reference sequence). V was shortened by 3 bases and J by 4 bases, with 10 bases between the two germline ends. This CDR3 contains 14 residues. CDR3 amino acids: CASSFSGGYNEQFF. CDR3 bases read: TGTGCCAGCAGCTTTTCAGGGGGGTACAATGAG.

As concerns this clone: The observed sequence ends 3 residues before the CDR3 terminus, with the missing tail filled in from the germline J gene. The chain combines TRBV7-2 with TRBJ1-1, with TRBD1 matching over 8 bases. Trimming removed 1 base from V and 4 bases from J; junction bases left unmatched: 5. Germline values: CDR1 SGHTA, CDR2 FQGNSA. CDR3 length equals 15 residues. The CDR3 loop reads CASSLGTGWATEAFF. The covered CDR3 bases are TGTGCCAGCAGCTTAGGGACAGGGTGGGCCACTGAA.

Turning to this clone: The sequenced fragment ends 3 residues before the CDR3 boundary, so the rest is inferred from the germline J gene. This chain connects TRBV6-1 to TRBJ1-1, with 8 bases matching TRBD1. Germline CDR1 MNHNS, CDR2 SASEGT. The CDR3 has 14 residues. CDR3 bases read: TGTGCCAGCAGTGAACCCGACAGGGGATTGGAA. This gives the protein CASSEPDRGLE. The whole CDR3 reads CASSEPDRGLEAFF.

Remarks on this clone: The read ends 3 residues early relative to the CDR3; the germline J gene fills the gap. The rearrangement links TRBV29-1 to TRBJ1-1; no reliable D call. V lost 5 bases and J lost 0, with 10 bases in between. Germline CDR1 reads SQVTM; CDR2 reads ANQGSEA. This CDR3 spans 13 amino acids. The covered CDR3 bases are TGCAGCGTTCTCCGGGGTTTGAACACTGAA. It specifies CSVLRGLNTE. The whole CDR3 reads CSVLRGLNTEAFF.

Details on this clone: The sequenced fragment ends 3 residues before the CDR3 boundary, so the rest is inferred from the germline J gene. V and J are TRBV5-1 and TRBJ2-5, with 9 bases matching TRBD1. Germline values: CDR1 SGHRS, CDR2 YFSETQ. CDR3 size: 15 residues. V lost 2 bases, J lost 4 bases, and 6 bases stayed unmatched. The CDR3 DNA, read in part, is TGCGCCAGCAGCTTCCGGGACAGGGAAGTAGAGACC. It is translated as CASSFRDREVET. The full CDR3 reads CASSFRDREVETQYF. Full variable domain (rest looked up from reference TRBV5-1 and TRBJ2-5): KAGVTQTPRYLIKTRGQQVTLSCSPISGHRSVSWYQQTPGQGLQFLFEYFSETQRNKGNFPGRFSGRQFSNSRSEMNVSTLELGDSALYLCASSFRDREVETQYFGPGTRLLVL.

With respect to this clone: The read comes to an end 3 residues before the CDR3 does, leaving the germline J gene to fill in the end. The chain carries TRBV18 and TRBJ2-1, with D perhaps TRBD1 (5 bases). Trimming shortened V by 8 bases and J by 6 bases, and 17 bases separated the two germline ends. The CDR3 runs to 14 residues. Germline V CDR1 and CDR2: KGHSH, LQKENI. This CDR3 reads CASALSGSSNEQFF. CDR3 bases read: TGTGCCAGCGCCCTATCAGGGTCATCCAATGAG.

As for this clone: The sequence runs out 3 residues before the end of the CDR3; the remainder is reconstructed from the germline J gene. V and J are TRBV6-2 or TRBV6-3 and TRBJ1-1; possibly TRBD1 for D (6 bases). The V gene's germline CDR1 is MNHEY and CDR2 SVGEGT. The CDR3 consists of 16 residues. Trimming cost V 6 bases and J 3 bases, with 20 bases left between them. The DNA read from the CDR3 is TGTGCCAGCAGCCTAAGGGGGTCGGTGGCGTACACTGAA. It specifies CASSLRGSVAYTE. The CDR3, in full, reads CASSLRGSVAYTEAFF.

As concerns this clone: The CDR3 end falls 3 residues outside the read, so it is completed with the germline J gene. V usage is TRBV5-1 and J usage is TRBJ2-7, with D unresolved. Deletions cut 1 base from V and 2 bases from J, with 7 bases between. The CDR3 length is 13 residues. CDR1 and CDR2 (germline): SGHRS, YFSETQ. The CDR3 sequence is CASSLNSPYEQYF. The DNA read from the CDR3 is TGCGCCAGCAGCTTGAACAGCCCCTACGAG.

About this clone itself: The read finishes 3 residues shy of the CDR3 end, and the germline J gene is used to complete it. The chain uses TRBV5-5 and TRBJ2-3; D gene ambiguous. This CDR3 comprises 14 residues. The V and J ends lost 0 bases and 4 bases respectively, with 9 bases between them. Germline V gives CDR1 SGHKS, CDR2 YYEKEE (reference sequence). The DNA read from the CDR3 is TGTGCCAGCAGCTTGGCGGTCAATTCAGATACG. The encoded protein is CASSLAVNSDT. The whole CDR3 sequence is CASSLAVNSDTQYF.

In regard to this clone: The read ends 3 residues shy of where the CDR3 ends; the end is completed using the germline J gene. The rearrangement links TRBV20-1 to TRBJ2-1; 12 nucleotides match TRBD2. Germline values: CDR1 DFQATT, CDR2 SNEGSKA (reference sequence). The CDR3 length is 16 residues. J gave up 5 bases and V 2 bases, and 7 bases lay outside the gene matches. The CDR3 loop reads CSARKLAGGSNNEQFF. The sequenced CDR3 bases are TGCAGTGCTAGAAAACTAGCGGGAGGATCAAACAATGAG.

Points on this clone: The read falls 3 residues short of the CDR3 end, and the missing part is taken from the germline J gene. The chain employs TRBV5-3 and TRBJ1-4, with 7 positions matching TRBD1. TRBV5-3 belongs to the ORF category, with a function that is uncertain. This CDR3 has 17 amino acids. The J segment lost 3 bases and the V segment lost 0 bases, leaving 8 bases of the junction unmatched. Here the CDR3 reads CARSLGQGLAANEKLFF. CDR3 bases read: TGTGCCAGAAGCTTGGGACAGGGCTTGGCGGCTAATGAAAAA.

As regards this clone: The observed sequence ends 3 residues before the CDR3 terminus, with the missing tail filled in from the germline J gene. The V and J genes are TRBV18 and TRBJ2-6; D gene ambiguous. The V gene lost 3 bases and the J gene lost 0 bases, with 6 bases spanning the gap. Germline lookup yields CDR1 KGHSH and CDR2 LQKENI. CDR3 length equals 15 residues. The CDR3 bases that were read are TGTGCCAGCTCACCTCCCCGCTCTGGGGCCAACGTC. This translates into CASSPPRSGANV. The full CDR3 protein is CASSPPRSGANVLTF.

The part of the CDR3 DNA that was read is TGCGCCAGCAGCATCTCAGGGGGGGAA. Translated, it gives CASSISGGE. The entire CDR3 is CASSISGGEAFF. The chain recombines TRBV5-1 with TRBJ1-1; 7 nucleotides match TRBD1. The CDR3 goes on 3 residues after the read ends, and that part is filled in from the germline J gene. The V gene's germline CDR1 is SGHRS and CDR2 YFSETQ. The CDR3 is made up of 12 amino acids.

The sequenced CDR3 bases are TGTGCCTGGAGTCCCGGGACAAACGGTCCCCAAGAGACC. Protein sequence: CAWSPGTNGPQET. In full, the CDR3 is CAWSPGTNGPQETQYF. The J gene is TRBJ2-5, the V gene TRBV30; D is perhaps TRBD1 (6 bases). The read gets to within 3 residues of the CDR3 end, and the germline J gene fills in the rest. Germline V gene lookup returns CDR1 GTSNPN and CDR2 SVGIG (reference sequence). Between the trimmed V and J ends, which lost 2 bases and 1 base, there was a span of 17 bases. CDR3 length equals 16 residues.

For this clone: The read ends 3 residues early relative to the CDR3; the germline J gene fills the gap. V is TRBV12-3 or TRBV12-4 and J is TRBJ1-6; 7 bases map to TRBD1. There are 14 residues in the CDR3. The junction had 1 base not matched to a gene; V was cut back by 6 bases and J by 2 bases. CDR3 sequence reads: CASRGQPYNSPLHF. Incomplete CDR3 DNA: TGTGCCAGCAGGGGACAGCCCTATAATTCACCC.

Comments on this clone: The read terminates 3 residues ahead of where the CDR3 ends, so the germline J gene completes it. The chain has TRBV20-1 and TRBJ2-3; TRBD2 matches at 14 bases. The junction had 5 bases not matched to a gene; V was cut back by 5 bases and J by 1 base. The CDR3 covers 16 residues. Per germline, CDR1 DFQATT and CDR2 SNEGSKA (reference sequence). This chain's CDR3 is CSAGGGLAGGTDTQYF. Incomplete CDR3 DNA: TGCAGTGCTGGGGGGGGACTAGCGGGGGGCACAGATACG.

Of note for this clone: The CDR3 end lies 3 residues beyond the end of the read and is filled in from the germline J gene. The V and J genes are TRBV20-1 and TRBJ1-1; a weak D match, TRBD1 (6 bases). V was shortened by 6 bases and J by 5 bases, with 16 bases between the two germline ends. Germline loops: CDR1 DFQATT, CDR2 SNEGSKA (reference sequence). CDR3 length: 13 residues. The CDR3 sequence is CSAIKQGRTEAFF. The DNA read from the CDR3 is TGCAGTGCAATTAAACAGGGTCGGACTGAA.

As concerns this clone: The missing CDR3 end, 3 residues past where the read stops, is filled in from the germline J gene. The chain is built from TRBV2 and TRBJ2-7; D is possibly TRBD2 (6 bases). CDR3 size: 15 residues. Trimming took 2 bases from V and 6 from J, leaving 17 bases between them. The germline V gene has CDR1 SNHLY and CDR2 FYNNEI. The CDR3 DNA, read in part, is TGTGCCAGCAGTGAAATGGAGGCGGGATGGGTCGAG. Its translation is CASSEMEAGWVE. The whole CDR3 reads CASSEMEAGWVEQYF.

In the case of this clone: The CDR3 end is not reached by the read, which stops 3 residues before it; the germline J gene fills it in. The rearrangement links TRBV11-2 to TRBJ1-1, with no clear D. Germline V lookup: CDR1 SGHAT, CDR2 FQNNGV. CDR3 length: 13 residues. The ends were cut back, 2 bases at V and 6 bases at J, with 10 bases in the middle. The CDR3 here is CASSLPLPAEAFF. CDR3 bases read: TGTGCCAGCAGCTTACCCCTACCCGCTGAA.

On this clone itself: The read terminates 3 residues ahead of where the CDR3 ends, so the germline J gene completes it. The chain links TRBV28 to TRBJ1-1; 7 bases line up with TRBD1. The CDR3 consists of 14 residues. With V trimmed by 4 bases and J by 2 bases, 4 bases remained unmatched. Germline V gives CDR1 MDHEN, CDR2 SYDVKM. The CDR3 loop is CASSSGTDNTEAFF. CDR3 DNA (partial): TGTGCCAGCAGTTCGGGGACAGACAACACTGAA.

As concerns this clone: The CDR3 extends 3 residues past the end of the read, so its final part is completed from the germline J gene. The rearrangement links TRBV6-4 to TRBJ2-5, with 14 nucleotides matching TRBD2. J was trimmed by 1 base and V by 1 base; bases with no gene match: 8. CDR1 and CDR2 (germline): MRHNA, SNTAGT. The CDR3 spans 19 residues. The CDR3 sequence is CASSDLGLAGVRGQETQYF. The covered CDR3 bases are TGTGCCAGCAGTGACTTGGGACTAGCGGGGGTAAGGGGCCAAGAGACC.

This CDR3 reads CASSAQENTEAFF. The sequenced CDR3 bases are TGTGCCAGCAGCGCACAGGAGAACACTGAA. The genes are TRBV14 and TRBJ1-1, with TRBD1 as a possible D gene (5 bases). The read ends 3 residues before the CDR3 terminus; that terminus is restored from the germline J gene. The CDR3 contains 13 residues. The germline V gene encodes CDR1 SGHDN and CDR2 FVKESK. The V gene lost 5 bases and the J gene lost 1 base, with 8 bases spanning the gap. The whole variable domain, remainder taken from reference TRBV14 and TRBJ1-1, is EAGVTQFPSHSVIEKGQTVTLRCDPISGHDNLYWYRRVMGKEIKFLLHFVKESKQDESGMPNNRFLAERTGGTYSTLKVQPAELEDSGVYFCASSAQENTEAFFGQGTRLTVV.

A remark on this clone: The sequenced fragment ends 3 residues before the CDR3 boundary, so the rest is inferred from the germline J gene. The chain combines TRBV7-3 with TRBJ2-3; 14 nucleotides agree with TRBD2. V lost 5 bases and J lost 8; bases outside the gene matches: 3. The germline CDR1 and CDR2 sequences are SGHTA and FQGTGA. This CDR3 spans 14 amino acids. The CDR3 is CASSPGTSGGTQYF. CDR3 DNA, as far as it was read: TGTGCCAGCAGCCCCGGGACTAGCGGGGGTACG.

In regard to this clone: The CDR3 goes on 3 residues after the read ends, and that part is filled in from the germline J gene. This rearrangement joins TRBV2 to TRBJ2-2, with 11 bases lining up with TRBD2. CDR3 size: 16 residues. Losses at the gene ends were 6 bases for V and 0 bases for J; bases not matched to a gene: 3. The germline gives CDR1 SNHLY, CDR2 FYNNEI. Partial CDR3 DNA: TGTGCCAGCAGACATAGCGGGGGGGCGAACACCGGGGAG. The encoded protein is CASRHSGGANTGE. The full CDR3 reads CASRHSGGANTGELFF.